Below are 26 T cell receptor beta chains sequenced from a single sample in a study of blood T cell repertoires in COVID-19. Sequencing used immunoSEQ multiplex PCR; TCRdb keeps in-frame clones, though not all of them. The sample gives about 140,000 clones, 70% to 90% of which show up once; about 4.1% is in the top ten. The sample comprised PBMCs or T cells enriched from blood (not recorded which). The receptors come from a man aged 50-60 years who had recovered from COVID-19.

V usage is TRBV5-1 and J usage is TRBJ1-4; D might be TRBD1 (6 bases). Trimming left V 4 bases short and J 5 bases short, with 18 bases between. Germline values: CDR1 SGHRS, CDR2 YFSETQ. The CDR3 loop spans 16 amino acids. CDR3 bases: TGCGCCAGCAGCACATACAAGGGGACAAAGAATGAAAAACTGTTTTTT. Protein: CASSTYKGTKNEKLFF.

This clone has more than one count but fewer than ten. The chain couples TRBV19 to TRBJ2-2; D not certain. The CDR3 has 15 residues. Trimming removed 7 bases from V and 4 bases from J, with 16 bases in between. The germline CDR1 and CDR2 sequences are LNHDA and SQIVND (reference sequence). The CDR3 DNA reads as TGTGCCAGTACGACAAACGTGGCTGGCACCGGGGAGCTGTTTTTT. This encodes CASTTNVAGTGELFF.

The V call is TRBV4-3, the J call TRBJ1-2, with 10 bases identical to TRBD1. After removal of 0 bases from V and 8 bases from J, the junction contained 9 bases not matched to a gene. The CDR3 runs to 16 residues. Germline V gives CDR1 LGHNA, CDR2 YSLEER. The CDR3 region is CASSQDSVGTGVGYTF. For the CDR3, the DNA is TGCGCCAGCAGCCAAGATTCAGTCGGGACAGGGGTAGGCTACACCTTC.

The J gene is TRBJ1-4, the V gene TRBV5-6; TRBD1 agrees at 12 bases. This CDR3 comprises 15 residues. CDR1 SGHDT and CDR2 YYEEEE come from the germline V gene. After removal of 5 bases from V and 7 bases from J, the junction contained 6 bases not matched to a gene. CDR3 region: CASSSRDRGPEKLFF. DNA of the CDR3: TGTGCCAGCAGTAGTCGGGACAGGGGGCCTGAAAAACTGTTTTTT.

The chain combines TRBV7-9 with TRBJ1-6, with a weak D call TRBD1 (5 bases). The V end was cut by 6 bases, the J end by 7 bases, with 16 bases between. The CDR3 has 15 residues. Germline values: CDR1 SEHNR, CDR2 FQNEAQ (reference sequence). CDR3 nucleotide sequence: TGTGCCAGCAGTCCGGACAATATTAGGAATTCACCCCTCCACTTT. Its protein is CASSPDNIRNSPLHF.

This chain links TRBV11-3 with TRBJ2-3; D ambiguous. V was clipped by 5 bases and J by 6 bases, with 12 bases between them. This CDR3 has 13 residues. In germline, CDR1 is SGHNT, CDR2 YENEEA. The CDR3 loop reads CASSRGRRDTQYF. DNA for the CDR3: TGTGCCAGCAGCCGTGGTAGGCGGGATACGCAGTATTTT.

This sequence joins TRBV28 and TRBJ1-5, with D perhaps matching TRBD1 (6 bases). Germline V gene sequence: CDR1 MDHEN, CDR2 SYDVKM. This CDR3 is 14 amino acids long. V was trimmed by 5 bases and J by 0 bases, leaving 8 bases between them. CDR3: CASSNRVSNQPQHF. CDR3 coding DNA: TGTGCCAGCAGTAACAGGGTTAGCAATCAGCCCCAGCATTTT.

The chain uses TRBV5-6 and TRBJ2-7; D may be TRBD1 (7 bases). CDR3 length: 14 residues. Germline V lookup: CDR1 SGHDT, CDR2 YYEEEE. Deletions cut 5 bases from V and 3 bases from J, with 15 bases between. The CDR3 loop reads CASRPRQGLYEQYV. DNA for the CDR3: TGTGCCAGCAGACCCCGACAGGGACTCTACGAGCAGTACGTC.

The chain couples TRBV14 to TRBJ1-3, with D maybe TRBD1 (5 bases). CDR1 is SGHDN and CDR2 is FVKESK in the germline V gene. V lost 0 bases to trimming and J lost 2 bases, with 14 bases between them. The CDR3 spans 17 residues. CDR3 in amino acids: CASSQDRMPGAGNTIYF. The CDR3 bases are TGTGCCAGCAGCCAAGATAGAATGCCGGGGGCTGGAAACACCATATATTTT.

This chain connects TRBV19 to TRBJ2-1; 7 nucleotides match TRBD1. The CDR3 has 13 residues. Germline V gives CDR1 LNHDA, CDR2 SQIVND (reference sequence). V lost 3 bases to trimming and J lost 10 bases; unmatched junction nucleotides: 6. The CDR3 sequence: CASSMVGGNEQFF. CDR3 sequence (DNA): TGTGCCAGTAGTATGGTAGGGGGCAACGAGCAGTTCTTC.

The genes are TRBV27 and TRBJ1-6; tentatively, D is TRBD1 (5 bases). The germline gives CDR1 MNHEY, CDR2 SMNVEV (reference sequence). The CDR3 has 17 residues. The germline V and J ends were trimmed by 3 bases and 4 bases, with 16 bases remaining between them. CDR3 region: CASSFRMGQGYNSPLHF. CDR3 DNA: TGTGCCAGCAGTTTCCGAATGGGGCAGGGATATAATTCACCCCTCCACTTT.

The chain employs TRBV7-2 and TRBJ2-5; tentatively, D is TRBD1 (5 bases). Germline CDR1 SGHTA, CDR2 FQGNSA. The length of the CDR3 is 15 residues. V was shortened by 3 bases and J by 5 bases, with 16 bases between the two germline ends. This CDR3 is CASSFYHGAGETQYF. The CDR3, as DNA: TGTGCCAGCAGCTTCTATCATGGGGCAGGCGAGACCCAGTACTTC.

As for this clone: Other DNA sequences of this sample code for an identical CDR3. The chain joins TRBV5-1 to TRBJ1-1, with 7 nucleotides matching TRBD1. In germline, CDR1 is SGHRS, CDR2 YFSETQ. J gave up 3 bases and V 1 base, and 0 bases lay outside the gene matches. The CDR3 is 13 amino acids. CDR3 coding DNA: TGCGCCAGCAGCTTGACAGGGGACACTGAAGCTTTCTTT. It is translated as CASSLTGDTEAFF. The full variable domain, its missing parts supplied by reference TRBV5-1 and TRBJ1-1, is KAGVTQTPRYLIKTRGQQVTLSCSPISGHRSVSWYQQTPGQGLQFLFEYFSETQRNKGNFPGRFSGRQFSNSRSEMNVSTLELGDSALYLCASSLTGDTEAFFGQGTRLTVV.

V usage is TRBV3-1 (or the pseudogene TRBV3-2) and J usage is TRBJ2-1, with a tentative D call TRBD2 (6 bases). The CDR3 loop spans 16 amino acids. Trimming pared 0 bases from V and 3 bases from J, leaving 12 bases between. The germline gives CDR1 LGHDT, CDR2 YNNKEL (reference sequence). CDR3: CASSQDRRRDYNEQFF. The DNA for the CDR3 is TGTGCCAGCAGCCAAGATCGGCGGCGGGACTACAATGAGCAGTTCTTC.

CDR3 sequence reads: CAISGGLAGGTDTQYF. In nucleotides, the CDR3 is TGTGCCATCAGCGGGGGACTAGCGGGGGGCACAGATACGCAGTATTTT. The rearrangement uses TRBV10-3 and TRBJ2-3, with 14 bases fitting TRBD2. J gave up 1 base and V 6 bases, and 3 bases lay outside the gene matches. The CDR3 has 16 residues. CDR1 and CDR2 from the germline V gene are ENHRY and SYGVKD.

This chain links TRBV6-5 with TRBJ1-6; D is perhaps TRBD1 (5 bases). V lost 0 bases to trimming and J lost 10 bases, with 13 bases between them. CDR3 size: 15 residues. Germline V gene lookup returns CDR1 MNHEY and CDR2 SVGAGI. CDR3 residues: CASSYSKGDLSPLHF. The CDR3 bases are TGTGCCAGCAGTTACTCGAAAGGGGATTTGTCACCCCTCCACTTT.

This chain connects TRBV5-8 to TRBJ1-5; 9 bases align to TRBD1. Germline V gene data show CDR1 as SGHTS and CDR2 as YDEGEE. The CDR3 spans 16 residues. Trimming removed 3 bases from V and 7 bases from J; junction bases left unmatched: 11. CDR3 in DNA: TGTGCCAGCAGCTCCGGGACAGGGACAAATGGCCAGCCCCAGCATTTT. This sequence encodes CASSSGTGTNGQPQHF. Using reference TRBV5-8 and TRBJ1-5 for the parts outside the CDR3, the full variable domain is EAGVTQSPTHLIKTRGQQATLRCSPISGHTSVYWYQQALGLGLQFLLWYDEGEERNRGNFPPRFSGRQFPNYSSELNVNALELEDSALYLCASSSGTGTNGQPQHFGDGTRLSIL.

This chain joins TRBV7-9 and TRBJ1-1; D is uncertain. In germline, CDR1 is SEHNR, CDR2 FQNEAQ (reference sequence). With 8 bases removed from V and 8 bases from J, the gap between germline ends came to 15 bases. CDR3 length equals 12 residues. The CDR3 DNA sequence: TGTGCCAGCCGCTATGACATAAACGAAGCTTTCTTT. Translation gives CASRYDINEAFF. Together with reference TRBV7-9 and TRBJ1-1, the CDR3 gives the full variable domain: DTGVSQNPRHKITKRGQNVTFRCDPISEHNRLYWYRQTLGQGPEFLTYFQNEAQLEKSRLLSDRFSAERPKGSFSTLEIQRTEQGDSAMYLCASRYDINEAFFGQGTRLTVV.

In its sample, this clone was seen once. The gene calls are TRBV25-1 and TRBJ2-3, with TRBD1 as a possible D gene (6 bases). This CDR3 contains 16 residues. V dropped 3 bases and J dropped 2 bases, with 15 bases sitting between them. The germline CDR1 and CDR2 sequences are MGHDK and SYGVNS. CDR3 amino acids: CASSDLNQGNTDTQYF. The CDR3 nucleotides read TGTGCCAGCAGTGACCTCAACCAGGGGAACACAGATACGCAGTATTTT.

The chain recombines TRBV19 with TRBJ1-5; 7 positions agree with TRBD1. The V and J ends lost 5 bases and 2 bases, in that order; junction bases with no gene match: 12. CDR3 length equals 17 residues. CDR1 is LNHDA, CDR2 SQIVND, per germline (reference sequence). The chain's CDR3 is CASSLRSGQPRNQPQHF. The CDR3, as DNA: TGTGCCAGTAGTCTACGCTCGGGACAGCCTCGCAATCAGCCCCAGCATTTT.

This clone showed up just a few times. The rearrangement uses TRBV7-2 and TRBJ1-6, with D perhaps matching TRBD1 (6 bases). Germline-derived CDR1 and CDR2 are SGHTA and FQGNSA. Trimming cost V 5 bases and J 2 bases, with 10 bases left between them. The CDR3 extends over 15 amino acids. CDR3 residues: CASSASGAYNSPLHF. CDR3 nucleotide sequence: TGTGCCAGCAGCGCATCAGGGGCCTATAATTCACCCCTCCACTTT. Full variable domain (rest looked up from reference TRBV7-2 and TRBJ1-6): GAGVSQSPSNKVTEKGKDVELRCDPISGHTALYWYRQSLGQGLEFLIYFQGNSAPDKSGLPSDRFSAERTGGSVSTLTIQRTQQEDSAVYLCASSASGAYNSPLHFGNGTRLTVT.

The chain is built from TRBV19 and TRBJ2-1, with D possibly TRBD2 on 5 matching bases. The germline CDR1 and CDR2 sequences are LNHDA and SQIVND (reference sequence). The V and J ends lost 1 base and 6 bases respectively, with 22 bases between them. The CDR3 runs to 18 residues. The CDR3 nucleotides are TGTGCCAGTAGTATAGTTCTAAGACTAACCGCCTCTGTCAATGAGCAGTTCTTC. Amino acid sequence: CASSIVLRLTASVNEQFF.

The CDR3 region is CASSTLGDRLNNEQFF. CDR3 in DNA: TGTGCCAGTAGTACTCTCGGGGACAGATTGAACAATGAGCAGTTCTTC. V usage is TRBV19 and J usage is TRBJ2-1; 7 nucleotides line up with TRBD1. The junction had 11 bases not matched to a gene; V was cut back by 4 bases and J by 5 bases. CDR1 and CDR2 from the germline V gene are LNHDA and SQIVND (reference sequence). The length of the CDR3 is 16 residues.

This clone was counted a single time. The chain links TRBV5-8 to TRBJ1-5, with no clear D. Per the germline V gene, CDR1 is SGHTS and CDR2 is YDEGEE. Deletions cut 4 bases from V and 1 base from J, with 15 bases between. The CDR3 extends over 16 amino acids. CDR3 DNA sequence: TGTGCCAGCAGCCAAGGAGCAGTACGAAGCAATCAGCCCCAGCATTTT. As protein: CASSQGAVRSNQPQHF.

V usage is TRBV28 and J usage is TRBJ1-1; unclear D gene. V lost 5 bases to trimming and J lost 5 bases, with 15 bases between them. The CDR3 extends over 14 amino acids. Germline CDR1 reads MDHEN; CDR2 reads SYDVKM. This chain's CDR3 is CASSLSGSTTEAFF. The CDR3 DNA sequence: TGTGCCAGCAGTCTTTCCGGGAGCACTACTGAAGCTTTCTTT.

The chain combines TRBV5-5 with TRBJ2-1, with TRBD2 matching over 14 bases. The CDR3 sequence is 15 residues long. Germline V gene sequence: CDR1 SGHKS, CDR2 YYEKEE (reference sequence). Losses at the gene ends were 4 bases for V and 8 bases for J; bases not matched to a gene: 5. CDR3 DNA sequence: TGTGCCAGCAGCAGACTAGCGGGGGGGCCCCATGAGCAGTTCTTC. It encodes CASSRLAGGPHEQFF.